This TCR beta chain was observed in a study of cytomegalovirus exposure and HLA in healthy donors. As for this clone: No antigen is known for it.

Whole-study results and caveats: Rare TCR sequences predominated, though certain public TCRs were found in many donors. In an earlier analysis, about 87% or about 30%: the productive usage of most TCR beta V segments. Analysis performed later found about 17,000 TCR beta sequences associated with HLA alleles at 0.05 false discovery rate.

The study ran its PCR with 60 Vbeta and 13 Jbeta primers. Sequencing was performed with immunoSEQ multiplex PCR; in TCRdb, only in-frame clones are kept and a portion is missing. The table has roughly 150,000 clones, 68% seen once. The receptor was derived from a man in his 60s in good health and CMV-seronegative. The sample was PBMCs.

CDR3 in DNA: TGTGCCAGCAGCCTTCGGACAGGGGGGAACACTGAAGCTTTCTTT. Translated: CASSLRTGGNTEAFF. The chain couples TRBV14 to TRBJ1-1; 10 bases are shared with TRBD1. The V gene's germline CDR1 is SGHDN and CDR2 FVKESK. The length of the CDR3 is 15 residues. The ends lost 4 bases at V and 1 base at J; junction bases unmatched: 3.